This T cell receptor (beta chain) was sequenced in a study of T cell clusters in autoimmune cytopenias. Study as a whole: TRB sequencing had a median 51,575 reads and 2,000 to 3,000 distinct clonotypes per sample.

Some 38,000 genome equivalents of blood DNA were amplified for TRB. Whole-study findings and limits: TRB repertoire shifts in secondary cytopenia and chronic lymphocytic leukemia mostly reflected lymphoma, not autoimmunity. The T cell clusters came from computational analysis alone and lack functional validation.

The CDR3 is made up of 13 amino acids. Germline CDR1 reads DFQATT; CDR2 reads SNEGSKA (reference sequence). TRB was amplified by touch-down multiplex PCR, primer pools A and B combined. From its re-call of the multiplex PCR reads, TCRdb lists each CDR3 protein once, without DNA. The sample table sets out roughly 8,200 distinct CDR3 sequences. A note on this clonotype: Antigen unknown.

This sequence joins TRBV20-1 and TRBJ2-3; without DNA, the TCRdb call of TRBD2 cannot be checked. Material for sequencing was peripheral blood. This receptor was obtained from a human donor with an autoimmune cytopenia or autoimmune hepatitis (not recorded which). The CDR3 loop is CSVQRREADTQYF.